Following are 21 T cell receptor beta chains from one sample sequenced in a study of cytomegalovirus exposure and HLA in healthy donors. Libraries were prepared by immunoSEQ multiplex PCR; TCRdb keeps only in-frame clonotypes and omits some of them. Of 100,000 to 120,000 clones detected, roughly 89% appear once; the ten largest clones hold 1.5% to 2%. The sample taken for sequencing was PBMCs. These receptors came from a woman under 30 in good health and CMV-seronegative.

The count of this clone is one. The V call is TRBV5-1, the J call TRBJ1-1; the D gene is possibly TRBD1 (6 bases). Germline V gives CDR1 SGHRS, CDR2 YFSETQ. V was cut by 1 base and J by 3 bases, with 16 bases left in between. The CDR3 length is 16 residues. The CDR3: CASSLSVTGLDTEAFF. The DNA for the CDR3 is TGCGCCAGCAGCTTGTCGGTTACAGGGTTGGACACTGAAGCTTTCTTT. The entire variable domain, with the rest obtained from reference TRBV5-1 and TRBJ1-1, is as follows: KAGVTQTPRYLIKTRGQQVTLSCSPISGHRSVSWYQQTPGQGLQFLFEYFSETQRNKGNFPGRFSGRQFSNSRSEMNVSTLELGDSALYLCASSLSVTGLDTEAFFGQGTRLTVV.

The rearrangement uses TRBV6-4 and TRBJ2-7; D call uncertain. Germline V lookup: CDR1 MRHNA, CDR2 SNTAGT. This CDR3 spans 14 amino acids. Trimming pared 7 bases from V and 2 bases from J, leaving 15 bases between. The CDR3 nucleotides read TGTGCCAGCACCAAACAGTTACCCCCCTACGAGCAGTACTTC. The encoded protein is CASTKQLPPYEQYF.

The chain couples TRBV10-3 to TRBJ1-2; maybe TRBD1 (5 bases). CDR1 and CDR2 from the germline V gene are ENHRY and SYGVKD. Trimming took off 6 bases at V and 4 bases at J, with 18 bases between the two ends. The CDR3 extends over 15 amino acids. The CDR3 spells CAISPGSLLLYGYTF. The CDR3 bases are TGTGCCATCAGCCCAGGGTCTCTCCTTCTCTATGGCTACACCTTC.

The chain couples TRBV9 to TRBJ2-2; tentative D call: TRBD1 (6 bases). Germline V gene lookup returns CDR1 SGDLS and CDR2 YYNGEE. The germline V and J ends were trimmed by 2 bases and 4 bases, with 15 bases remaining between them. CDR3 length: 16 residues. The CDR3 DNA is TGTGCCAGCAGCGTCGGGACATTCGCCGGCACCGGGGAGCTGTTTTTT. This translates into CASSVGTFAGTGELFF.

V usage is TRBV13 and J usage is TRBJ2-7, with D possibly TRBD2 on 6 matching bases. Deletions cut 5 bases from V and 3 bases from J, with 20 bases between. This CDR3 has 16 amino acids. The germline CDR1 and CDR2 sequences are PRHDT and FYEKMQ (reference sequence). As DNA, the CDR3 is TGTGCCAGCAGCGTCAGGACTAAGTGGTGGGGCTACGAGCAGTACTTC. This gives the protein CASSVRTKWWGYEQYF.

V and J are TRBV7-9 and TRBJ1-2; 7 bases line up with TRBD1. The CDR3 is 16 residues long. Per the germline V gene, CDR1 is SEHNR and CDR2 is FQNEAQ (reference sequence). Unmatched junction bases numbered 16, after V lost 4 bases and J lost 8 bases. CDR3 sequence reads: CASSSDWTQGLWGYTF. Here the CDR3 DNA reads TGTGCCAGCAGCTCTGACTGGACACAGGGGTTATGGGGCTACACCTTC.

This clone has a single count. The chain has TRBV7-8 and TRBJ1-2; a possible D gene is TRBD1 (5 bases). The CDR3 is made up of 13 amino acids. V was trimmed by 1 base and J by 4 bases, leaving 7 bases between them. Per germline, CDR1 SGHVS and CDR2 FQNEAQ. The CDR3 nucleotides are TGTGCCAGCAGCTTAGGGGGCCCCTATGGCTACACCTTC. This sequence encodes CASSLGGPYGYTF.

This rearrangement joins TRBV30 to TRBJ1-2; 7 bases map to TRBD1. The germline V gene encodes CDR1 GTSNPN and CDR2 SVGIG (reference sequence). V was pared by 3 bases and J by 6 bases, with 13 bases of the junction left unmatched. This CDR3 has 15 amino acids. CDR3 sequence: CAWRPMPRQGDGYTF. The CDR3 DNA reads TGTGCCTGGAGGCCCATGCCCCGACAGGGAGATGGCTACACCTTC.

The V call is TRBV28, the J call TRBJ2-2; 12 bases map to TRBD2. Germline assignment: CDR1 MDHEN and CDR2 SYDVKM. CDR3 length equals 22 residues. V gave up 6 bases and J gave up 1 base; unmatched junction bases: 21. The CDR3 sequence is CASSLWRRTSGMGTENTGELFF. The CDR3 DNA is TGTGCCAGCAGCCTATGGAGAAGGACTAGCGGGATGGGGACTGAGAACACCGGGGAGCTGTTTTTT.

This clone was seen only once. The chain has TRBV6-1 and TRBJ2-4; a possible D gene is TRBD2 (5 bases). Trimming removed 3 bases at V and 7 bases at J, with 13 bases between. The CDR3 contains 14 residues. From germline, CDR1 is MNHNS and CDR2 SASEGT. The chain's CDR3 is CASSEAQRGNIQYF. The CDR3 DNA is TGTGCCAGCAGTGAGGCACAGAGAGGGAACATTCAGTACTTC.

The chain joins TRBV4-3 to TRBJ1-2; D is unclear. The CDR3 has 15 residues. V was cut by 4 bases and J by 12 bases, with 24 bases left in between. From germline, CDR1 is LGHNA and CDR2 YSLEER. CDR3 in amino acids: CASSPSEGLDMRDTF. As DNA, the CDR3 is TGCGCCAGCAGCCCCTCGGAGGGCTTGGATATGAGGGACACCTTC.

The V and J genes are TRBV28 and TRBJ2-6; D is tentatively TRBD1 or TRBD2 (6 bases each). The CDR3 consists of 15 residues. Germline CDR1 reads MDHEN; CDR2 reads SYDVKM. The V gene lost 6 bases and the J gene lost 1 base, with 10 bases spanning the gap. The CDR3 bases are TGTGCCAGCAGCTTAGGGGGGTCTGGGGCCAACGTCCTGACTTTC. It is translated as CASSLGGSGANVLTF.

The genes are TRBV7-9 and TRBJ1-1, with TRBD1 matching over 8 bases. The CDR3 length is 13 residues. J lost 7 bases, V lost 8 bases, and 9 bases had no gene match. Germline V CDR1 and CDR2: SEHNR, FQNEAQ (reference sequence). As DNA, the CDR3 is TGTGCCAGCTTAAGCGGCAGGGGGCGTGAAGCTTTCTTT. Translated: CASLSGRGREAFF.

V and J are TRBV18 and TRBJ2-7; 7 nucleotides agree with TRBD1. Trimming cost V 6 bases and J 2 bases; bases outside gene matches: 4. The CDR3 has 13 amino acids. Germline lookup yields CDR1 KGHSH and CDR2 LQKENI. CDR3 residues: CASSQDRTYEQYF. Written as DNA, the CDR3 is TGTGCCAGCTCGCAGGACAGGACCTACGAGCAGTACTTC.

The chain uses TRBV4-1 and TRBJ2-1, with a weak D call TRBD2 (7 bases). The CDR3 consists of 17 residues. Trimming took 0 bases from V and 6 from J, leaving 18 bases between them. In germline, CDR1 is MGHRA, CDR2 YSYEKL. The CDR3 spells CASSQDGGAIASNEQFF. In DNA form, the CDR3 reads TGCGCCAGCAGCCAAGATGGGGGGGCCATAGCCTCCAATGAGCAGTTCTTC.

This chain joins TRBV28 and TRBJ1-4; D gene unclear. In germline, CDR1 is MDHEN, CDR2 SYDVKM. The CDR3 contains 12 residues. CDR3 loop: CVVQTTNEKLFF. CDR3 sequence (DNA): TGTGTCGTACAGACAACTAATGAAAAACTGTTTTTT.

This chain connects TRBV28 to TRBJ1-1; D may be TRBD1 (6 bases). The V gene lost 10 bases and the J gene lost 11 bases, with 23 bases spanning the gap. The CDR3 runs 13 residues. Germline-derived CDR1 and CDR2 are MDHEN and SYDVKM. CDR3 loop: CAILGRGSRRAFF. The CDR3 region has the DNA TGTGCCATTTTGGGCAGGGGAAGTAGGAGGGCTTTCTTT.

The chain has TRBV4-3 and TRBJ2-3, with 9 bases matching TRBD2. Germline CDR1 is LGHNA and CDR2 is YSLEER. The CDR3 has 16 residues. V gave up 5 bases and J gave up 4 bases; unmatched junction bases: 10. The CDR3 here is CASSTLIAGVSDTQYF. CDR3 DNA sequence: TGCGCCAGCAGCACCCTCATAGCGGGAGTCTCAGATACGCAGTATTTT.

This chain links TRBV5-8 with TRBJ1-4; possibly TRBD1 for D (6 bases). The CDR3 covers 17 residues. Trimming took off 4 bases at V and 0 bases at J, with 16 bases between the two ends. Germline CDR1 is SGHTS and CDR2 is YDEGEE. DNA for the CDR3: TGTGCCAGCAGCGAATCAGGGGTTTTCTCAACTAATGAAAAACTGTTTTTT. Protein product: CASSESGVFSTNEKLFF.

This chain joins TRBV7-6 and TRBJ2-3, with TRBD2 matching 7 bases. Germline V gene sequence: CDR1 SGHVS, CDR2 FNYEAQ. The CDR3 contains 14 residues. Trimming cost V 6 bases and J 4 bases; bases outside gene matches: 7. CDR3 sequence: CASRPGAGADTQYF. In DNA form, the CDR3 reads TGTGCCAGCAGACCCGGCGCGGGGGCAGATACGCAGTATTTT.

A note on this clone: Germline is not matched at one junction end, which may reflect a read error. The genes are TRBV7-7 and TRBJ2-5; the D is unclear. Per the germline V gene, CDR1 is SSHAT and CDR2 is FNYEAQ (reference sequence). The CDR3 is 13 residues long. This CDR3 reads CASSSLLSETQYF. The CDR3 nucleotides read TGTGCTAGCAGTTCTTTATTGTCCGAGACCCAGTACTTC.